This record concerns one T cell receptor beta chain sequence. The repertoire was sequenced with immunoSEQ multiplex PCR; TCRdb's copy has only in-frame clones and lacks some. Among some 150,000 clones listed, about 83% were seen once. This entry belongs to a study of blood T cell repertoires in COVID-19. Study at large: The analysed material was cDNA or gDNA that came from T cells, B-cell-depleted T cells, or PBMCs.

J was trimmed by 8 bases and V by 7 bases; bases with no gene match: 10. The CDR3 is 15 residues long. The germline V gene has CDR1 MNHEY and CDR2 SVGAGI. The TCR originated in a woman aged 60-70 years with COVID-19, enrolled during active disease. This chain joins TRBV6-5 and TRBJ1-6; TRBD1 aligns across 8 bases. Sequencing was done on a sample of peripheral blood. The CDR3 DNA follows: TGTGCCAGCACCAAGACAGGGGCTCGAGATTCACCCCTCCACTTT. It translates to CASTKTGARDSPLHF.